This TCR beta chain was sequenced for a study of PD-1 blockade in mismatch repair-deficient tumors. Study in general: All were previously treated, progressing patients with approximately 11 mismatch repair-deficient cancer types. General observations from the study: Tumor-resident clones, often undetectable pretreatment in blood, expanded then contracted after pembrolizumab.

V shed 5 bases and J shed 3 bases, with 8 bases lying between them. There are 13 residues in the CDR3. CDR1 is MNHNS, CDR2 SASEGT, per germline. Profiling relied on immunoSEQ multiplex PCR, and the TCRdb table lists in-frame clones only, not all of them. This sample yields about 9,800 clones, of which about 90% are seen a single time; 22% belongs to the top ten. A single count supports this clone. The antigen is undetermined. As for time point: roughly 10-day in vitro stimulation with candidate neoantigen peptide 2. TCRs were sequenced from a few patients responding to pembrolizumab. An identically run culture lacking peptide was the fold-change baseline.

The material sequenced was cells cultured in vitro, taken from a patient treated with pembrolizumab. The rearrangement uses TRBV6-1 and TRBJ1-5, with D perhaps TRBD1 (5 bases). The TCR comes from an adult with mismatch repair-deficient cancer. Here the CDR3 reads CASSQGANQPQHF. In DNA form, the CDR3 reads TGTGCCAGCAGTCAGGGCGCCAATCAGCCCCAGCATTTT.